This TCR beta chain stems from a study of shared clonotypes between healthy human individuals. Background on the study: Each donor contributed plates that comprised three CD4 naive, three CD4 memory, two CD8 naive and one CD8 memory. Study-level points and caveats: Some clonotypes were shared by all four sorted-subset donors, while others were not shared. The non-shared ones had lower generation probabilities than the shared ones. It was observed that roughly 4.8% of naive CD4 clonotypes were shared across several donors.

Terminally differentiated effector memory CD45RA+ cells were excluded by CCR7 positive selection of CD45RO-negative cells. Authors' processing steps: Junction-only immunoSEQ data arrived without quality scores, meaning filtering differed. Libraries were prepared by immunoSEQ multiplex PCR; TCRdb keeps only in-frame clonotypes and omits some of them. V and J calls and clone size come straight from that table; D and trimming were deduced from the DNA. The table includes under 1 million clones, about 96% detected once. Germline V gene sequence: CDR1 SGHVS, CDR2 FNYEAQ. The length of the CDR3 is 15 residues. Trimming removed 2 bases at V and 1 base at J, with 10 bases between. Points on this clone: Its antigen is not identified.

The sample was naive CD8+ T cells sorted from blood. This clonotype originated in a man between 25 and 39 years old in good health. The rearrangement joins TRBV7-6 to TRBJ2-3; D is uncertain. The CDR3 reads CASSLRFQGTDTQYF. Here the CDR3 DNA reads TGTGCCAGCAGCTTAAGGTTCCAGGGCACAGATACGCAGTATTTT. The variable domain in full, completed from reference TRBV7-6 and TRBJ2-3, reads GAGVSQSPRYKVTKRGQDVALRCDPISGHVSLYWYRQALGQGPEFLTYFNYEAQQDKSGLPNDRFSAERPEGSISTLTIQRTEQRDSAMYRCASSLRFQGTDTQYFGPGTRLTVL.